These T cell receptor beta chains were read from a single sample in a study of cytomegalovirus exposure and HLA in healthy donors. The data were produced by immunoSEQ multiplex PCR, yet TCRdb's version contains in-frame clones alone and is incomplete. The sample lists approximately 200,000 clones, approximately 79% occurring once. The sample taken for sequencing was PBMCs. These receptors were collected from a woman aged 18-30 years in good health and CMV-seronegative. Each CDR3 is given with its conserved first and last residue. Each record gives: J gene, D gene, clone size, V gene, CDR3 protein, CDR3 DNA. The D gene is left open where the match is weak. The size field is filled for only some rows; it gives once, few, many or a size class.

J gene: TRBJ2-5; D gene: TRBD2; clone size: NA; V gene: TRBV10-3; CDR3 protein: CAISEPEGLAFQETQYF; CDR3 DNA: TGTGCCATCAGTGAGCCCGAGGGACTAGCGTTCCAAGAGACCCAGTACTTC
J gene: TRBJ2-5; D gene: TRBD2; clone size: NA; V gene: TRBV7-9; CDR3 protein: CASSERAGGQRETQYF; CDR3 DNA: TGTGCCAGCAGCGAAAGAGCGGGGGGGCAGCGAGAGACCCAGTACTTC
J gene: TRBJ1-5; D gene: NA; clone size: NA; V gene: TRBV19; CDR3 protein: CASSIRTGNQPQHF; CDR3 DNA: TGTGCCAGTAGTATTCGGACAGGCAATCAGCCCCAGCATTTT
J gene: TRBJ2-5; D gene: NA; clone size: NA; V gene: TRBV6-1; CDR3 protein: CASSSGSWEEETQYF; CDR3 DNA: TGTGCCAGCAGTTCCGGGTCTTGGGAGGAAGAGACCCAGTACTTC
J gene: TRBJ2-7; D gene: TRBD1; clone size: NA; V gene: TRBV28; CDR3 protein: CASSFGVGTGADEQYF; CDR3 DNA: TGTGCCAGCAGTTTCGGGGTTGGGACAGGGGCGGACGAGCAGTACTTC
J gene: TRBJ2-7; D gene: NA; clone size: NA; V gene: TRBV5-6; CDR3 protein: CASSLFNEQYF; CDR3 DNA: TGTGCCAGCAGCTTGTTTAACGAGCAGTACTTC
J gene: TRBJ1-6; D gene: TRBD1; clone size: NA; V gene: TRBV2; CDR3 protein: CASEGTGNSPLHF; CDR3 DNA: TGTGCCAGCGAAGGGACAGGGAATTCACCCCTCCACTTT
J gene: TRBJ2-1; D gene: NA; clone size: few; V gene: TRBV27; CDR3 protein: CASREGALNEQFF; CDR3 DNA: TGTGCCAGTCGGGAGGGGGCGCTCAATGAGCAGTTCTTC
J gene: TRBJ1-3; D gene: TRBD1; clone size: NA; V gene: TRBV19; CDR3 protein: CASSLGQGRRNTIYF; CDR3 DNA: TGTGCCAGTAGTCTGGGACAGGGTAGAAGAAACACCATATATTTT
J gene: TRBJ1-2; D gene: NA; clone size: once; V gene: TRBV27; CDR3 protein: CASSSPRFGYTF; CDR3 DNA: TGTGCCAGCAGTTCCCCCCGGTTCGGCTACACCTTC
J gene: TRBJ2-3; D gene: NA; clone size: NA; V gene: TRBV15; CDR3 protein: CATSRPGWDTQYF; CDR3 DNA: TGTGCCACCAGCAGACCAGGGTGGGATACGCAGTATTTT
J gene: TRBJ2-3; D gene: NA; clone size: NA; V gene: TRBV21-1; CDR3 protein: CASGTPFTDTQYF; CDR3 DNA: TGTGCCAGCGGGACTCCATTTACAGATACGCAGTATTTT
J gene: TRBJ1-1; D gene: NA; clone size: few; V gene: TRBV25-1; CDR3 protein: CASSGQAKAEAFF; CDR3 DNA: TGTGCCAGCAGTGGCCAAGCGAAAGCTGAAGCTTTCTTT
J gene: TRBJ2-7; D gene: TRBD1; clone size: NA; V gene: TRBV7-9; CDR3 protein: CASSDRDGEQYF; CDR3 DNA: TGTGCCAGCAGTGACAGGGACGGCGAGCAGTACTTC
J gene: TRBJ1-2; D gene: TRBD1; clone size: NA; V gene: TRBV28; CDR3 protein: CASSSGQGYYGYTF; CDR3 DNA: TGTGCCAGCAGTTCAGGACAGGGATACTATGGCTACACCTTC
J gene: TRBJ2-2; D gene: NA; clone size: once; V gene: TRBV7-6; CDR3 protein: CASSLVVGENTGELFF; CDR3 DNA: TGTGCCAGCAGCTTAGTCGTCGGGGAAAACACCGGGGAGCTGTTTTTT
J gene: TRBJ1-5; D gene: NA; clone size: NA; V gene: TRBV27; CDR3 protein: CASSLSDRLNQPQHF; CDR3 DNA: TGTGCCAGCAGTTTATCCGACAGGCTCAATCAGCCCCAGCATTTT
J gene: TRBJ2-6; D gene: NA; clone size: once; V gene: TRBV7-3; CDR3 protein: CASSLGSYSGANVLTF; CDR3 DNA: TGTGCCAGCAGCTTGGGGAGTTACTCTGGGGCCAACGTCCTGACTTTC
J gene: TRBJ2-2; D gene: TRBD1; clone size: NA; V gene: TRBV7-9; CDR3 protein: CASSRDRGSTGELFF; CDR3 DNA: TGTGCCAGCAGCCGGGACAGGGGGTCCACCGGGGAGCTGTTTTTT
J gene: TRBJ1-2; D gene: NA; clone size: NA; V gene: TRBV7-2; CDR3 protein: CASSLGLRGYTF; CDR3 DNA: TGTGCCAGCAGCTTAGGCCTTCGGGGCTACACCTTC
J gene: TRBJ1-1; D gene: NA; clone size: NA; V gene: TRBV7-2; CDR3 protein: CASSRQWSNTEAFF; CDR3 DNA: TGTGCCAGCAGCCGACAGTGGTCGAACACTGAAGCTTTCTTT
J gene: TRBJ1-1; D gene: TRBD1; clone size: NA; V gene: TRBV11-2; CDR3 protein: CASSLVKVQGEDTEAFF; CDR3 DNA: TGTGCCAGCAGCTTAGTCAAGGTACAGGGGGAGGACACTGAAGCTTTCTTT
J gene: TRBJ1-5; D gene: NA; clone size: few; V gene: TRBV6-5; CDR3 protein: CASRKGDGVGPQHF; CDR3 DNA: TGTGCCAGCAGAAAAGGAGACGGGGTGGGGCCCCAGCATTTT
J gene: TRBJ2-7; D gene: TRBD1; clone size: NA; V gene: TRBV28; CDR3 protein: CASIPTGVSLKSSYEQYF; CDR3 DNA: TGTGCCAGCATCCCGACAGGGGTCTCCTTGAAAAGCTCCTACGAGCAGTACTTC
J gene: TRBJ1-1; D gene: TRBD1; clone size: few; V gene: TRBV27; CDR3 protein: CASRYDRVDTEAFF; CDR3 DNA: TGTGCCAGCAGGTACGACAGGGTGGACACTGAAGCTTTCTTT
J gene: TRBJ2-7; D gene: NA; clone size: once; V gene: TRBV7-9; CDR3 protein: CASSLEGQSYEQYF; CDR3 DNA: TGTGCCAGCAGCTTAGAGGGACAAAGCTACGAGCAGTACTTC
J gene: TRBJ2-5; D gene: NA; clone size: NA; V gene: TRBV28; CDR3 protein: CAIGGGARETQYF; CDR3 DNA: TGTGCCATTGGAGGGGGGGCCCGGGAGACCCAGTACTTC
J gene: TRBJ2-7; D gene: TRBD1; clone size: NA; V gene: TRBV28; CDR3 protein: CASMGTESYEQYF; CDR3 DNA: TGTGCCAGCATGGGGACAGAGTCCTACGAGCAGTACTTC
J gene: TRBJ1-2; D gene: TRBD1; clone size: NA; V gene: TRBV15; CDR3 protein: CATSRDQGALYGYTF; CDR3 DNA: TGTGCCACCAGCAGAGATCAGGGGGCCCTTTATGGCTACACCTTC
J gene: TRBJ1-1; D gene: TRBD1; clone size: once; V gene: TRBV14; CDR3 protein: CASSYTGDTEAFF; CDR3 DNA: TGTGCCAGCAGCTACACAGGGGACACTGAAGCTTTCTTT
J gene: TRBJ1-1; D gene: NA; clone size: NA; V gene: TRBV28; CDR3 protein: CASSLSPGGGGGRTFEAFF; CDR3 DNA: TGTGCCAGCAGTTTATCCCCCGGGGGGGGAGGAGGGCGTACTTTTGAAGCTTTCTTT
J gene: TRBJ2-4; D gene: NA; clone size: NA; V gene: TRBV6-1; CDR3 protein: CASSDDNQAKNIQYF; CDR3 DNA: TGTGCCAGCAGTGACGACAATCAAGCCAAAAACATTCAGTACTTC
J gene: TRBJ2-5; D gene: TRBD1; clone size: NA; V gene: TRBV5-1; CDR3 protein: CASSLQGTGPQETQYF; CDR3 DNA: TGCGCCAGCAGCCTGCAGGGGACAGGGCCCCAAGAGACCCAGTACTTC
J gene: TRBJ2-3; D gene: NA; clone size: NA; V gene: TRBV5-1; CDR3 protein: CASSLSSGTDTQYF; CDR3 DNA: TGCGCCAGCAGCTTGTCTAGCGGCACAGATACGCAGTATTTT
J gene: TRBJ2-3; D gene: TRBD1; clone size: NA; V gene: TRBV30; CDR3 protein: CAGDRGETDTQYF; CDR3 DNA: TGTGCCGGGGACAGGGGAGAGACAGATACGCAGTATTTT
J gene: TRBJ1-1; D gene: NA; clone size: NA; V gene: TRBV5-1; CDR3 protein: CASSPTGIAEAFF; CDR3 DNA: TGCGCCAGCAGCCCCACGGGAATCGCTGAAGCTTTCTTT
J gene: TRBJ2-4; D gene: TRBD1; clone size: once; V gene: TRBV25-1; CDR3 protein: CASSEYNRGLQYF; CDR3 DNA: TGTGCCAGCAGTGAATACAACAGGGGCCTTCAGTACTTC
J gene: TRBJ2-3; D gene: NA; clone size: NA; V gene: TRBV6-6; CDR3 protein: CASEGASSTDTQYF; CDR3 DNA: TGTGCCAGCGAAGGAGCGTCTAGCACAGATACGCAGTATTTT
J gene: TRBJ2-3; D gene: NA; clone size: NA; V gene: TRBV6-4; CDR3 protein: CASSDSSRGSTDTQYF; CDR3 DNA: TGTGCCAGCAGTGACTCGAGTCGAGGAAGCACAGATACGCAGTATTTT
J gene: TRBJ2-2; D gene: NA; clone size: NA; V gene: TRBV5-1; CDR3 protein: CASSLGETGELFF; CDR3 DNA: TGCGCCAGCAGTTTGGGAGAAACCGGGGAGCTGTTTTTT
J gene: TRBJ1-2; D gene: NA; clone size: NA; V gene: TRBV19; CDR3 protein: CASSMSTLYGYTF; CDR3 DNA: TGTGCCAGTAGTATGAGTACCCTCTATGGCTACACCTTC
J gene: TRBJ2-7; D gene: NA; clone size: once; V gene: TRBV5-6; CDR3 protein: CASSPQGYEQYF; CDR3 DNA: TGTGCCAGCAGCCCGCAGGGGTACGAGCAGTACTTC
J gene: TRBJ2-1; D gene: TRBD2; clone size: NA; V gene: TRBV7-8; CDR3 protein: CASSLVGGRSVYDNEQFF; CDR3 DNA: TGTGCCAGCAGCTTAGTAGGCGGGAGGTCAGTATACGACAATGAGCAGTTCTTC